The 15 T cell receptor beta chains listed next were all sequenced from one sample in a study of cytomegalovirus exposure and HLA in healthy donors. The PCR used 60 Vbeta and 13 Jbeta primers. Assay used: immunoSEQ multiplex PCR; TCRdb lists only in-frame clones, some missing. The ten most abundant clones cover over 3% of a sample with tens of thousands of clones. Sequenced material: PBMCs. The source of these receptors is a female donor in good health and CMV-seropositive.

The chain combines TRBV9 with TRBJ2-3; TRBD2 matches at 7 bases. The ends lost 0 bases at V and 7 bases at J; junction bases unmatched: 11. The CDR3 is made up of 16 amino acids. Germline V gene lookup returns CDR1 SGDLS and CDR2 YYNGEE. CDR3 coding DNA: TGTGCCAGCAGCGTAGCTACGGGCGGGAGCGTAAATACGCAGTATTTT. It codes for CASSVATGGSVNTQYF.

This rearrangement joins TRBV4-2 to TRBJ2-7; the D gene is possibly TRBD2 (6 bases). Germline V gives CDR1 LGHNA, CDR2 YNFKEQ. The ends were cut back, 0 bases at V and 4 bases at J, with 22 bases in the middle. The CDR3 covers 18 residues. In DNA, the CDR3 is TGTGCCAGCAGCCAAGACCTACTAGCCACCGGGGGAGATTACGAGCAGTACTTC. This sequence encodes CASSQDLLATGGDYEQYF.

The rearrangement joins TRBV5-1 to TRBJ2-1; D is possibly TRBD2 (5 bases). Per germline, CDR1 SGHRS and CDR2 YFSETQ. V lost 0 bases and J lost 6, with 10 bases in between. This CDR3 comprises 14 residues. This CDR3 is CASSLAIGGNEQFF. The CDR3 DNA reads as TGCGCCAGCAGCTTGGCCATCGGAGGCAATGAGCAGTTCTTC.

The chain has TRBV18 and TRBJ2-5; D not resolved. The end of the DNA aligns better with TRBJ2-7, so the J call may be wrong. The CDR3 loop spans 15 amino acids. The V gene's germline CDR1 is KGHSH and CDR2 LQKENI. CDR3 loop: CASSPRIRWSYEQYF. DNA of the CDR3: TGTGCCAGCTCACCACGAATTCGGTGGAGCTACGAGCAGTACTTC.

This rearrangement joins TRBV19 to TRBJ2-7, with TRBD1 identical over 7 bases. Per germline, CDR1 LNHDA and CDR2 SQIVND (reference sequence). V lost 4 bases to trimming and J lost 0 bases; unmatched junction nucleotides: 3. The CDR3 has 14 residues. CDR3 nucleotide sequence: TGTGCCAGTAGTACTTGGGACAGCTCCTACGAGCAGTACTTC. Translated: CASSTWDSSYEQYF.

Of note for this clone: The junction does not match germline at one end; this may be a read error. This chain uses TRBV7-9 with TRBJ1-1; D is unclear. CDR3 length: 13 residues. Germline-derived CDR1 and CDR2 are SEHNR and FQNEAQ (reference sequence). CDR3 sequence: CASRVDVVPEDFF. The CDR3 DNA reads TGTGCCAGCAGGGTCGATGTAGTCCCTGAAGATTTCTTT.

The rearrangement links TRBV4-1 to TRBJ2-2; D gene uncertain. CDR3 length: 15 residues. Germline V gene sequence: CDR1 MGHRA, CDR2 YSYEKL. V gave up 1 base and J gave up 0 bases, with 6 bases separating them. DNA for the CDR3: TGCGCCAGCAGCCAAGTACAGACGAACACCGGGGAGCTGTTTTTT. Translation gives CASSQVQTNTGELFF.

The CDR3 nucleotides read TGTGCCAGCTCACTATATTCCGGGACAGGGGCTAACTATGGCTACACCTTC. Protein product: CASSLYSGTGANYGYTF. This chain connects TRBV18 to TRBJ1-2; TRBD1 aligns across 10 bases. V shed 4 bases and J 0 bases; nucleotides not matched to a gene: 8. This CDR3 is built from 17 residues. Germline values: CDR1 KGHSH, CDR2 LQKENI.

V is TRBV6-5 and J is TRBJ2-5, with 8 bases identical to TRBD1. The closer fit of TRBJ2-7 to the DNA end suggests the J call may be wrong. The CDR3 has 14 amino acids. From germline, CDR1 is MNHEY and CDR2 SVGAGI. This CDR3 reads CASSSGQVPYEQYF. The CDR3 DNA reads TGTGCCAGCAGTTCGGGACAGGTTCCCTACGAGCAGTACTTC.

This chain uses TRBV9 with TRBJ2-7, with TRBD2 as a possible D gene (6 bases). V gave up 5 bases and J gave up 1 base, with 10 bases separating them. Germline V gene lookup returns CDR1 SGDLS and CDR2 YYNGEE. CDR3 size: 13 residues. For the CDR3, the DNA is TGTGCCAGCAGTCCACGGGAGTCCTACGAGCAGTACTTC. Translating gives CASSPRESYEQYF.

J is TRBJ2-2 and V is TRBV11-3; D might be TRBD2 (6 bases). The V end lost 1 base, the J end lost 5 bases, and 11 bases lay between the germline ends. The length of the CDR3 is 15 residues. Germline V CDR1 and CDR2: SGHNT, YENEEA. The CDR3: CASSLAGVGTGELFF. CDR3 DNA sequence: TGTGCCAGCAGCTTAGCGGGAGTTGGTACCGGGGAGCTGTTTTTT.

This sequence joins TRBV4-1 and TRBJ2-7; D call uncertain. Deletions cut 1 base from V and 5 bases from J, with 9 bases between. In germline, CDR1 is MGHRA, CDR2 YSYEKL. The CDR3 contains 13 residues. CDR3 amino acids: CASSQVYRDEQYF. The CDR3 coding sequence is TGCGCCAGCAGCCAAGTGTATCGGGACGAGCAGTACTTC.

Points on this clone: The sample has other DNA sequences that encode this CDR3 too. The chain is built from TRBV28 and TRBJ2-5, with D hard to call. This CDR3 is 12 amino acids long. Germline V gene data show CDR1 as MDHEN and CDR2 as SYDVKM. The ends were cut back, 3 bases at V and 5 bases at J, with 7 bases in the middle. The CDR3 here is CASSFRVETQYF. Written as DNA, the CDR3 is TGTGCCAGCAGTTTTAGAGTGGAGACCCAGTACTTC.

V gene TRBV5-1 combines with J gene TRBJ2-7, with D perhaps TRBD2 (5 bases). Germline CDR1 reads SGHRS; CDR2 reads YFSETQ. This CDR3 is 16 amino acids long. V was pared by 5 bases and J by 2 bases, with 20 bases between. CDR3 nucleotide sequence: TGCGCCAGCAGGAGGGAAGTGAGCACGATACCCTACGAGCAGTACTTC. Protein sequence: CASRREVSTIPYEQYF. Together with reference TRBV5-1 and TRBJ2-7, the CDR3 gives the full variable domain: KAGVTQTPRYLIKTRGQQVTLSCSPISGHRSVSWYQQTPGQGLQFLFEYFSETQRNKGNFPGRFSGRQFSNSRSEMNVSTLELGDSALYLCASRREVSTIPYEQYFGPGTRLTVT.

With regard to this clone: A junction boundary mismatches the germline segment, possibly from a read error. The genes are TRBV7-7 and TRBJ2-5; 7 bases map to TRBD1. Germline lookup yields CDR1 SSHAT and CDR2 FNYEAQ (reference sequence). There are 15 residues in the CDR3. The CDR3 nucleotides read TGTGCTAGCAGCTTAGAGACAGGGTTAAGGGAGACCCAGTACTTC. This codes for CASSLETGLRETQYF. The full variable domain, completed using reference TRBV7-7 and TRBJ2-5, is GAGVSQSPRYKVTKRGQDVTLRCDPISSHATLYWYQQALGQGPEFLTYFNYEAQPDKSGLPSDRFSAERPEGSISTLTIQRTEQRDSAMYRCASSLETGLRETQYFGPGTRLLVL.